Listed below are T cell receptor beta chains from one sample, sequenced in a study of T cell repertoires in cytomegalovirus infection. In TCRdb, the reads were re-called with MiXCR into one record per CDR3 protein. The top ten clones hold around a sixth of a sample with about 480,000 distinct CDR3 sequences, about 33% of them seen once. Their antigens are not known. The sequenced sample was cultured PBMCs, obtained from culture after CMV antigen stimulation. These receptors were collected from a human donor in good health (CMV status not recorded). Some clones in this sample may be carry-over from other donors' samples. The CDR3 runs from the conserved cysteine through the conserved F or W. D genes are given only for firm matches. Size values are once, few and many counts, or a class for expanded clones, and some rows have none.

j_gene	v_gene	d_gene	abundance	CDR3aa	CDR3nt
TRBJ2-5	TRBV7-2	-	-	CASSFGVASGTQETQYF	TGTGCCAGCAGCTTTGGGGTGGCTAGTGGTACCCAAGAGACCCAGTACTTC
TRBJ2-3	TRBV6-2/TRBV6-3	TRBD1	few	CASSYADRGTQYF	TGTGCCAGCAGTTACGCTGACAGGGGTACGCAGTATTTT
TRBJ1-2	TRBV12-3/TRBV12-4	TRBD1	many	CASSFDRDGYTF	TGTGCCAGCAGTTTTGACAGGGACGGCTACACCTTC
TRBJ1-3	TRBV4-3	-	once	CASSHNLPGRAGSGNTIYF	TGCGCCAGCAGCCACAACCTTCCGGGACGGGCTGGCTCTGGAAACACCATATATTTT
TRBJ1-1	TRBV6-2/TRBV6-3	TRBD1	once	CASSYPLGTGIKRGTEAFF	TGTGCCAGCAGTTACCCACTCGGGACAGGGATCAAAAGGGGCACTGAAGCTTTCTTT
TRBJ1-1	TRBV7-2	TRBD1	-	CASSWRVIGTGARRNTEAFF	TGTGCCAGCAGCTGGCGGGTGATCGGGACAGGGGCGAGAAGGAACACTGAAGCTTTCTTT
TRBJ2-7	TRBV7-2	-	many	CASSLRSSQGPYRNEQYF	TGTGCCAGCAGCTTACGCTCTTCACAGGGACCTTATAGGAACGAGCAGTACTTC
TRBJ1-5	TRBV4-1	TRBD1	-	CASSQEGQPRGAQHF	TGCGCCAGCAGCCAAGAGGGACAGCCCCGAGGGGCCCAGCATTTT
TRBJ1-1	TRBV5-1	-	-	CASSLGSAGVNTEAFF	TGCGCCAGCAGCTTGGGATCGGCGGGGGTGAACACTGAAGCTTTCTTT
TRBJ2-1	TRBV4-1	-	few	CASSQVPPGLSNEQFF	TGCGCCAGCAGCCAAGTACCTCCGGGACTCTCAAATGAGCAGTTCTTC
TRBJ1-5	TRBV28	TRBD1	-	CASSPWDRGKDQPQHF	TGTGCCAGCAGTCCTTGGGACAGGGGGAAGGATCAGCCCCAGCATTTT
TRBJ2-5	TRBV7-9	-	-	CASRAGQETQYF	TGTGCCAGCAGGGCGGGCCAAGAGACCCAGTACTTC
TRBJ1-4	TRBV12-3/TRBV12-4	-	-	CASSSTEGIEKLFF	TGTGCCAGCAGTTCCACAGAGGGGATTGAAAAACTGTTTTTT
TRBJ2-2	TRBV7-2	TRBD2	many	CASSLVASGLVSGELFF	TGTGCCAGCAGCTTAGTTGCTAGCGGGTTGGTCTCCGGGGAGCTGTTTTTT
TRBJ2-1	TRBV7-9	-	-	CASSQTGHEQFF	TGTGCCAGCAGCCAAACAGGGCATGAGCAGTTCTTC
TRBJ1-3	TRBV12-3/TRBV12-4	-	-	CASSFGQGAAKREF	-
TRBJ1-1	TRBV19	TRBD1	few	CASSIRTGYMNTEAFF	TGTGCCAGTAGTATACGGACAGGGTACATGAACACTGAAGCTTTCTTT
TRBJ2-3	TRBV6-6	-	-	CASSYSPRAPFTDTQYF	TGTGCCAGCAGTTACTCCCCCCGGGCCCCGTTCACAGATACGCAGTATTTT
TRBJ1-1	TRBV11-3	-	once	CASSSGNGRGTEAFF	TGTGCCAGCAGCTCCGGGAATGGGAGAGGCACTGAAGCTTTCTTT
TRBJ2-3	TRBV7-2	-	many	CASSFAGVFSDTQYF	TGTGCCAGCAGCTTCGCAGGGGTGTTCTCAGATACGCAGTATTTT
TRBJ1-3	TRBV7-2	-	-	CASSLASGLGNTIYF	TGTGCCAGCAGCTTAGCGTCGGGGTTGGGAAACACCATATATTTT
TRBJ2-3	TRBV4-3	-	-	CASSQGTSGVHTDTQYF	TGCGCCAGCAGCCAAGGAACGTCGGGAGTTCACACAGATACGCAGTATTTT